This T cell receptor beta chain was sequenced in a study of blood T cell repertoires in COVID-19. Study details: Specimens from acute and convalescent COVID-19 originated in the United States, Italy and Spain. PBMCs, B-cell-depleted T cells, or T cells provided the cDNA or gDNA that made up the material.

The germline CDR1 and CDR2 sequences are MGHRA and YSYEKL. The V end was cut by 2 bases, the J end by 4 bases, with 11 bases between. There are 14 residues in the CDR3. Repertoires were generated with immunoSEQ multiplex PCR, while TCRdb's copy carries only in-frame clones and drops some. The table lists a few hundred thousand clones, 88% of them singletons. This receptor was obtained from a man aged 60-69 years who had recovered from COVID-19. The V gene is TRBV4-1, the J gene TRBJ1-2; a possible D gene is TRBD1 (5 bases). The sample comprised peripheral blood. The DNA of the CDR3 is TGCGCCAGCAGCCAAAGTCAGGGCGCCTATGGCTACACCTTC. This gives the protein CASSQSQGAYGYTF.